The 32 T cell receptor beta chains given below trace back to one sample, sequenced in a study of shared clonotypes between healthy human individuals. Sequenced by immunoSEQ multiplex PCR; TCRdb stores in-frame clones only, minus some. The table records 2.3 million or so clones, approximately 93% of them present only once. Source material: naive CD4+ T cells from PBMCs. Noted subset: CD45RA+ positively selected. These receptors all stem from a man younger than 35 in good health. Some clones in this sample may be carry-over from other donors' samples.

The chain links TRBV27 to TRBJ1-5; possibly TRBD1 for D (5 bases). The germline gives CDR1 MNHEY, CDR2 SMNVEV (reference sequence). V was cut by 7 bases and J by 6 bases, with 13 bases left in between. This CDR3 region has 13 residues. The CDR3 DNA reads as TGTGCCAGCACGGGGGGAAGAGGTCAGCCCCAGCATTTT. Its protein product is CASTGGRGQPQHF.

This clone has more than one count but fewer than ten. CDR3 residues: CAISESDGELFF. The CDR3 DNA is TGTGCCATCAGTGAGTCGGACGGGGAGCTGTTTTTT. The chain carries TRBV10-3 and TRBJ2-2; D is undetermined. Germline CDR1 reads ENHRY; CDR2 reads SYGVKD. The ends were cut back, 0 bases at V and 7 bases at J, with 3 bases in the middle. The CDR3 totals 12 residues.

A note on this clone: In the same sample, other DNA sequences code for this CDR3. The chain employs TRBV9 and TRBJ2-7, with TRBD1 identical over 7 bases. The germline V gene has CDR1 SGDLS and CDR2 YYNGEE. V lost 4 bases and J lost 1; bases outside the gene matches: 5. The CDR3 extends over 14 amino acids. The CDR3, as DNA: TGTGCCAGCAGCCCCCGACAGGGTTCCTACGAGCAGTACTTC. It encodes CASSPRQGSYEQYF.

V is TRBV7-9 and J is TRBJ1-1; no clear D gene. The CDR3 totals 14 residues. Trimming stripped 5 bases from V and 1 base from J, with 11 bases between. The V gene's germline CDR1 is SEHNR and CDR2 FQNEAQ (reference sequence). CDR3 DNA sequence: TGTGCCAGCAGCCAGTGGGCCGGGAACACTGAAGCTTTCTTT. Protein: CASSQWAGNTEAFF.

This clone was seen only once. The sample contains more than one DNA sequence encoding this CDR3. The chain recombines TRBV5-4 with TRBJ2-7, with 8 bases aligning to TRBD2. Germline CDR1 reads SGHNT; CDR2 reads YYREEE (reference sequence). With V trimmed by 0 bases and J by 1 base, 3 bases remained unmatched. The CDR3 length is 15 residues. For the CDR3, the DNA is TGTGCCAGCAGCTTGGCAGCGGGAGCGTCCTACGAGCAGTACTTC. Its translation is CASSLAAGASYEQYF.

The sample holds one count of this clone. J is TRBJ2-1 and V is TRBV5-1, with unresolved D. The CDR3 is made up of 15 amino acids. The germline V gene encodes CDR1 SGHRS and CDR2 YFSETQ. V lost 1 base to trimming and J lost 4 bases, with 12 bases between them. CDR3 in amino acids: CASSLSSRIYNEQFF. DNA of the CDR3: TGCGCCAGCAGCTTGTCTTCGCGGATATACAATGAGCAGTTCTTC. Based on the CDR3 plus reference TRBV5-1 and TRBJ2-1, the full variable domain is KAGVTQTPRYLIKTRGQQVTLSCSPISGHRSVSWYQQTPGQGLQFLFEYFSETQRNKGNFPGRFSGRQFSNSRSEMNVSTLELGDSALYLCASSLSSRIYNEQFFGPGTRLTVL.

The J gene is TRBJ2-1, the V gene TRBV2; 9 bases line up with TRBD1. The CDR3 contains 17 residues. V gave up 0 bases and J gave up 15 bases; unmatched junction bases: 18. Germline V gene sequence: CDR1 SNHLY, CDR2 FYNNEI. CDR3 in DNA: TGTGCCAGCAGTGAAGCGCTTTTTGGGACAGGGAGGATGGGGGGGTTCTTC. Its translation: CASSEALFGTGRMGGFF.

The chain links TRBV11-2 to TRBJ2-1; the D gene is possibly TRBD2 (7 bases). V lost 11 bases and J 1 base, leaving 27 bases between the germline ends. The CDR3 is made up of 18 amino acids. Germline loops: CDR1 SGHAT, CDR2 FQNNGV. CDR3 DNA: TGTGCCTCTTCTAGGGGGGGGCGACTTCGGACTTCCTACAATGAGCAGTTCTTC. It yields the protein CASSRGGRLRTSYNEQFF.

The CDR3 DNA reads as TGTGCCAGCAGCAATAGACAGCGTACTCAGCCCCAGCATTTT. Protein sequence: CASSNRQRTQPQHF. This chain joins TRBV5-8 and TRBJ1-5; possible D gene TRBD1, 5 bases. This CDR3 is 14 amino acids long. Trimming stripped 4 bases from V and 6 bases from J, with 14 bases between. The germline V gene encodes CDR1 SGHTS and CDR2 YDEGEE.

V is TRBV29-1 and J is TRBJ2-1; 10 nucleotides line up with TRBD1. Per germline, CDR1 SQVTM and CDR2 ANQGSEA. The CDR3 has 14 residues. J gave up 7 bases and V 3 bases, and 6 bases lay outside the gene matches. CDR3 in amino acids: CSVDRTGGRNEQFF. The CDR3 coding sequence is TGCAGCGTTGACAGGACAGGGGGGCGGAATGAGCAGTTCTTC.

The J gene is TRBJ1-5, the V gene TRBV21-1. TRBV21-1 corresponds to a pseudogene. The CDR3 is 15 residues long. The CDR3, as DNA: TGTGCCAGCAGCTTCCTTCGACCTTGGTTTCAGCCCCAGCATTTT. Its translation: CASSFLRPWFQPQHF.

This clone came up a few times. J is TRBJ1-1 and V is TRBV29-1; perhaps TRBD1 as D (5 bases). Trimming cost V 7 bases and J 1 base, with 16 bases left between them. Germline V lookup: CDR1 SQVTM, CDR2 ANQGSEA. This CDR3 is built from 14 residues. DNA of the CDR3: TGCAGCGGGACTAAGGCAGGGCCGAACACTGAAGCTTTCTTT. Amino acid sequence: CSGTKAGPNTEAFF.

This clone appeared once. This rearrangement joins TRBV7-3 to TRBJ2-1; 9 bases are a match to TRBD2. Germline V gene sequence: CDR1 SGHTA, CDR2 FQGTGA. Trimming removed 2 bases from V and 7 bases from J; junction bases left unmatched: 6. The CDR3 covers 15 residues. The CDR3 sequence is CASSLGGRGANEQFF. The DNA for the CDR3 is TGTGCCAGCAGCTTAGGCGGGAGGGGCGCGAATGAGCAGTTCTTC.

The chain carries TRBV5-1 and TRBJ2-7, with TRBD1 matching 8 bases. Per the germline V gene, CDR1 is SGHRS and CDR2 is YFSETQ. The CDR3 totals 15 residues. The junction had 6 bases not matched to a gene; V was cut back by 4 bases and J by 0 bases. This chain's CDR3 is CASSDGTGLSYEQYF. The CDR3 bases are TGCGCCAGCAGCGACGGGACAGGCCTCTCCTACGAGCAGTACTTC.

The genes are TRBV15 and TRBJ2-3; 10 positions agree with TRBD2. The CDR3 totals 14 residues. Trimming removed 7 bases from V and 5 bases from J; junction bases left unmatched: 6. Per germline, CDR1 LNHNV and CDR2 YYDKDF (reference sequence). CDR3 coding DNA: TGTGCCACCATAAGCGGGGGGGCTGGAGATACGCAGTATTTT. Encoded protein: CATISGGAGDTQYF.

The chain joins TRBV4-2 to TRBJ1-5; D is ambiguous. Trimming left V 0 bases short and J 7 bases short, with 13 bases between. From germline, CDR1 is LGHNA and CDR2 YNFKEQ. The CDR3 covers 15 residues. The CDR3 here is CASSQDARSNQPQHF. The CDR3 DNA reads TGTGCCAGCAGCCAAGACGCCAGATCAAACCAGCCCCAGCATTTT.

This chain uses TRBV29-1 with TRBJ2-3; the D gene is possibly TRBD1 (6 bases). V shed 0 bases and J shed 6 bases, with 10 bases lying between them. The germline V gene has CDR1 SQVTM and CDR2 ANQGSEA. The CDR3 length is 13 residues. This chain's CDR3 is CSVEEFRGDTQYF. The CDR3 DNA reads TGCAGCGTTGAAGAGTTTAGGGGGGATACGCAGTATTTT.

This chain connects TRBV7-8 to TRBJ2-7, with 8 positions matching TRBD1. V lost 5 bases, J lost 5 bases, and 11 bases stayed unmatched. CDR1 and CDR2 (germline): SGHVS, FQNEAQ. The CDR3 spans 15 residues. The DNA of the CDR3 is TGTGCCAGCAGCCCCGCAGGGGGCTTTGAGGACGAGCAGTACTTC. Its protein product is CASSPAGGFEDEQYF.

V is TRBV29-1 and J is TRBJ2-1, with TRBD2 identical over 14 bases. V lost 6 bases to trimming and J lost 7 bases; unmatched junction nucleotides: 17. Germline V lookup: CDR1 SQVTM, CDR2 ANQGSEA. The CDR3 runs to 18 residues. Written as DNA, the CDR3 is TGCAGCGTGTTGGGACACTCACTCGGGACTAGCGGGAGTAATGAGCAGTTCTTC. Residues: CSVLGHSLGTSGSNEQFF.

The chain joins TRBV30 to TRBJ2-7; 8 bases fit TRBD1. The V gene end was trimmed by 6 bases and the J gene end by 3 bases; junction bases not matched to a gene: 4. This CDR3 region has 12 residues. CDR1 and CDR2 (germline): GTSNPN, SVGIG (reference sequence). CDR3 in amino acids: CACGQGYYEQYF. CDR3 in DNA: TGTGCCTGTGGACAGGGCTACTACGAGCAGTACTTC.

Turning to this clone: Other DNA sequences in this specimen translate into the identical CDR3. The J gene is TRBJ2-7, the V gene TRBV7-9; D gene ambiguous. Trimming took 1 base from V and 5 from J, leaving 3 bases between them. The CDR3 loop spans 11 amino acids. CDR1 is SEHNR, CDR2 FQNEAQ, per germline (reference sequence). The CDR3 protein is CASSLENEQYF. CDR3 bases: TGTGCCAGCAGCTTAGAAAACGAGCAGTACTTC.

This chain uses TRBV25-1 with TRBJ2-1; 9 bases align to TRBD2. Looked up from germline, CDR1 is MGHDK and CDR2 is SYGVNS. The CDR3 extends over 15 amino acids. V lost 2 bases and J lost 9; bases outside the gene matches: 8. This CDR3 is CASSEPGTSSGEQFF. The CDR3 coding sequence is TGTGCCAGCAGTGAACCCGGGACTAGCTCGGGTGAGCAGTTCTTC.

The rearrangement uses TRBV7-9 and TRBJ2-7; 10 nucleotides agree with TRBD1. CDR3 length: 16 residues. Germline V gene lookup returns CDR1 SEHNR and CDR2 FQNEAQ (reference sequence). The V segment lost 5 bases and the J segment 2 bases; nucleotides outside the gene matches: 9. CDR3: CASSPLGQGIPYEQYF. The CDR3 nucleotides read TGTGCCAGCAGCCCACTGGGACAGGGGATACCCTACGAGCAGTACTTC.

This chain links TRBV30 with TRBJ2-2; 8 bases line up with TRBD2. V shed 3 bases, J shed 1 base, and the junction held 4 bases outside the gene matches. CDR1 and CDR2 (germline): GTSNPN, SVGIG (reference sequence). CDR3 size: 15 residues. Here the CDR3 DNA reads TGTGCCTGGAGCCCGGGACTAGTGAACACCGGGGAGCTGTTTTTT. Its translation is CAWSPGLVNTGELFF.

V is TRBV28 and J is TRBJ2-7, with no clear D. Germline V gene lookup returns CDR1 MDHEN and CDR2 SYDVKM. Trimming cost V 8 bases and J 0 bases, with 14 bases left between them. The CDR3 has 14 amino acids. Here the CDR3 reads CASRDGPYSYEQYF. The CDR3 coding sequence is TGTGCCAGCCGCGACGGACCGTACTCCTACGAGCAGTACTTC.

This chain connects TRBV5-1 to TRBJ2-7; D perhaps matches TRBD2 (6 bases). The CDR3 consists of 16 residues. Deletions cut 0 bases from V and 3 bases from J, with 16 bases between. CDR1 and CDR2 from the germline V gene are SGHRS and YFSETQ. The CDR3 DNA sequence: TGCGCCAGCAGCTTGGTGGGGGGAGGACCCGTCTACGAGCAGTACTTC. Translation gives CASSLVGGGPVYEQYF. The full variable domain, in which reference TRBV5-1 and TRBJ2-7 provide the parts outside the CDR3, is KAGVTQTPRYLIKTRGQQVTLSCSPISGHRSVSWYQQTPGQGLQFLFEYFSETQRNKGNFPGRFSGRQFSNSRSEMNVSTLELGDSALYLCASSLVGGGPVYEQYFGPGTRLTVT.

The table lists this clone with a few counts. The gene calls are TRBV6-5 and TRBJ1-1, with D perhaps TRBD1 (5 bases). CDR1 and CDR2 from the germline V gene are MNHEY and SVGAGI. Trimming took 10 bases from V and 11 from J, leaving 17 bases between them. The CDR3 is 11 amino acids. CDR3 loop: CATGEGIGAFF. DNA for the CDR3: TGTGCCACGGGCGAGGGGATTGGGGCTTTCTTT.

CDR3 coding DNA: TGTGCCAGCAATTCGCCGGCGATGAACACTGAAGCTTTCTTT. It codes for CASNSPAMNTEAFF. The rearrangement joins TRBV28 to TRBJ1-1; D uncertain. V was pared by 7 bases and J by 0 bases, with 12 bases between. The CDR3 spans 14 residues. Germline assignment: CDR1 MDHEN and CDR2 SYDVKM.

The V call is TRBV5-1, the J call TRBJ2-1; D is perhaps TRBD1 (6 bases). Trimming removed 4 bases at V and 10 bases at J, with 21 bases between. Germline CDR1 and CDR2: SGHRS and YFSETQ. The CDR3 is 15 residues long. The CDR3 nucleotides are TGCGCCAGCAGCCCCCCCGTGACCTCCCAGGGGGAGCAGTTCTTC. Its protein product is CASSPPVTSQGEQFF. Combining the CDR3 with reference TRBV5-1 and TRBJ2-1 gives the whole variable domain KAGVTQTPRYLIKTRGQQVTLSCSPISGHRSVSWYQQTPGQGLQFLFEYFSETQRNKGNFPGRFSGRQFSNSRSEMNVSTLELGDSALYLCASSPPVTSQGEQFFGPGTRLTVL.

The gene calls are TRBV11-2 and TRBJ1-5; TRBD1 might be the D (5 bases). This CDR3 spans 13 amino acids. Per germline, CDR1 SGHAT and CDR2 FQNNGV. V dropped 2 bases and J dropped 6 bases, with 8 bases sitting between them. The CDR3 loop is CASSLSGTQPQHF. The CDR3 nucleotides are TGTGCCAGCAGCTTATCGGGGACTCAGCCCCAGCATTTT. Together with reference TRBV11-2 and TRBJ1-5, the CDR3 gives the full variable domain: EAGVAQSPRYKIIEKRQSVAFWCNPISGHATLYWYQQILGQGPKLLIQFQNNGVVDDSQLPKDRFSAERLKGVDSTLKIQPAKLEDSAVYLCASSLSGTQPQHFGDGTRLSIL.

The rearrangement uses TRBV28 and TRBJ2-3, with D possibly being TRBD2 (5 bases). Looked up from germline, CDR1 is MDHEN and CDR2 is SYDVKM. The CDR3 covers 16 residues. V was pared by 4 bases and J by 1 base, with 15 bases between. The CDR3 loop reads CASSSSAGGRTDTQYF. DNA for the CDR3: TGTGCCAGCAGTTCCTCAGCCGGCGGGCGCACAGATACGCAGTATTTT.

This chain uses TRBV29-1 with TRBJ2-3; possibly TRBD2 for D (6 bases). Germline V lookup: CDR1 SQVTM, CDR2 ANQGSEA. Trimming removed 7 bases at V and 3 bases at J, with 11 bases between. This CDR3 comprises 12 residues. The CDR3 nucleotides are TGCAGCGGTACGGAGGGGACAGATACGCAGTATTTT. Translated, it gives CSGTEGTDTQYF.